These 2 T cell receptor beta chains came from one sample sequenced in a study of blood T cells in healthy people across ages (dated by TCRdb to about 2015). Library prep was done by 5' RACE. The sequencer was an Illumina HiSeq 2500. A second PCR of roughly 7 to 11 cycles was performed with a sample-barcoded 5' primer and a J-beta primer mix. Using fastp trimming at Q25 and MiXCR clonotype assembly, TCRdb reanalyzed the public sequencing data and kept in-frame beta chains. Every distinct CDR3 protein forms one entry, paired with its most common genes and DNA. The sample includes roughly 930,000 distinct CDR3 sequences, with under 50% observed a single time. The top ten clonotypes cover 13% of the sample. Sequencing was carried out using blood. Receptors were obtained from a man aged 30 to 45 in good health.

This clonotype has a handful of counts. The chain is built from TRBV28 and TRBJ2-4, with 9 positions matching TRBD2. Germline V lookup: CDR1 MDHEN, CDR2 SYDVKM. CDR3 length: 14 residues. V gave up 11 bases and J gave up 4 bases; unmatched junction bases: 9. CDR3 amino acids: CASRGGEPKNIQYF. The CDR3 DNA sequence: TGTGCCTCGCGGGGGGGCGAGCCTAAAAACATTCAGTACTTC.

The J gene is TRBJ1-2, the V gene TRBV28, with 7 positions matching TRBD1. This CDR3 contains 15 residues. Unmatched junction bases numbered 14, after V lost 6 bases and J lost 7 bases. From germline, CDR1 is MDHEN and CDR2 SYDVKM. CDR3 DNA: TGTGCCAGCAGCTCCACTGGGAGGCAGGGGGTTGGCTACACCTTC. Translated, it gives CASSSTGRQGVGYTF.